The present TCR beta chain was sequenced within a study of glioma-infiltrating T cells after dendritic cell vaccination. Study overall: Patients had newly diagnosed or recurrent glioblastoma and received dendritic cell vaccines.

Sequencing was performed with immunoSEQ multiplex PCR; in TCRdb, only in-frame clones are kept and a portion is missing. Here the sample spans fewer than 85,000 clones, roughly 90% being singletons. This TCR was sampled from a human donor with glioblastoma. The sample was blood, taken before dendritic cell vaccination.

This CDR3 reads CASSTGQARSSRGYTF. The CDR3 DNA follows: TGTGCCAGCAGCACGGGACAGGCGCGGTCAAGTCGCGGCTACACCTTC. This chain uses TRBV5-4 with TRBJ1-2; 8 bases agree with TRBD1. This CDR3 comprises 16 residues. With V trimmed by 4 bases and J by 8 bases, 16 bases remained unmatched. The V gene's germline CDR1 is SGHNT and CDR2 YYREEE (reference sequence).